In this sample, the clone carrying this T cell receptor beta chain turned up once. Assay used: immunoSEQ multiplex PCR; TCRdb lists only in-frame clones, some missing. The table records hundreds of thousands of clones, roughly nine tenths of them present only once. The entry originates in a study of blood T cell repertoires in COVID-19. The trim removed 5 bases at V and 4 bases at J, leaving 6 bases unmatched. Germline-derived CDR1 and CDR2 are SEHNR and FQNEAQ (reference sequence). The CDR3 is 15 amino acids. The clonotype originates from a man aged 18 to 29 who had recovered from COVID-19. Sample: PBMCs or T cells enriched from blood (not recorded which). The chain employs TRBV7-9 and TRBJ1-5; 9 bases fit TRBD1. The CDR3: CASSIGTGTNQPQHF. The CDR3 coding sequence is TGTGCCAGCAGCATAGGGACAGGGACAAATCAGCCCCAGCATTTT.